The next 3 T cell receptor beta chains were all read from a single sample in a study of blood T cells in healthy people across ages. For the second PCR, which ran for about 7 to 11 cycles, a sample-barcoded 5' primer and a J-beta primer mix were used. TCRdb reprocessed the 5' RACE reads with MiXCR, giving one entry per CDR3 protein. Here the sample spans 1,300,000 or so distinct CDR3 sequences, around 55% being singletons. The sample taken for sequencing was blood. The receptors stem from a man between 18 and 35 years old in good health.

In this sample, this clonotype turned up a few times. This chain connects TRBV11-2 to TRBJ2-1; a possible D gene is TRBD2 (6 bases). This CDR3 contains 16 residues. The germline CDR1 and CDR2 sequences are SGHAT and FQNNGV. The ends were cut back, 2 bases at V and 7 bases at J, with 18 bases in the middle. CDR3 coding DNA: TGTGCCAGCAGCTTAAGGGCGGTAGCGGTGGAGAATGAGCAGTTCTTC. It codes for CASSLRAVAVENEQFF.

The count of this clonotype is one. The chain employs TRBV2 and TRBJ2-5, with D unresolved. Near its end, the DNA agrees better with TRBJ2-7, so the J call may be wrong. Looked up from germline, CDR1 is SNHLY and CDR2 is FYNNEI. The CDR3 sequence is 15 residues long. The CDR3 region is CASSDWADKPYEQYF. In DNA, the CDR3 is TGTGCCAGCAGTGATTGGGCGGATAAGCCCTACGAGCAGTACTTC.

Comment on this clonotype: Mismatch with germline at one junction end may stem from a read error. V is TRBV5-4 and J is TRBJ1-1; 8 bases match TRBD1. This CDR3 has 14 residues. Germline loops: CDR1 SGHNT, CDR2 YYREEE (reference sequence). Here the CDR3 reads CASSLDQGAGEAFF. CDR3 in DNA: TGTGCCAGCAGTTTGGATCAGGGGGCAGGTGAAGCTTTCTTT.